This is a list of T cell receptor beta chains from one sample in a study of blood T cell repertoires in COVID-19. Sequencing used immunoSEQ multiplex PCR; TCRdb keeps in-frame clones, though not all of them. The sample shows about 270,000 clones, around 85% of them seen only once. The sequencing input was peripheral blood. Receptors were obtained from a human donor with COVID-19, enrolled during active disease. The donor label of this sample is uncertain. CDR3s include the opening cysteine and the closing phenylalanine or tryptophan. Fields, in order: V gene, CDR3 protein.

V: TRBV9
CDR3: CASSPGTREPQHF

V: TRBV10-3
CDR3: CAISLFSGRGTGELFF

V: TRBV2
CDR3: CASRQESRGYTF

V: TRBV11-2
CDR3: CASSLRREGRGEQFF

V: TRBV5-1
CDR3: CASSSGQGGTGELFF

V: TRBV4-1
CDR3: CASSQGQGPTNEKLFF

V: TRBV19
CDR3: CASRTGASYNEQFF

V: TRBV3-1/TRBV3-2
CDR3: CASSQGRLAGVNEQFF

V: TRBV2
CDR3: CASSITGYGNTEAFF

V: TRBV7-9
CDR3: CASSLDPGTFTDTQYF

V: TRBV29-1
CDR3: CSVGGPTEAFF